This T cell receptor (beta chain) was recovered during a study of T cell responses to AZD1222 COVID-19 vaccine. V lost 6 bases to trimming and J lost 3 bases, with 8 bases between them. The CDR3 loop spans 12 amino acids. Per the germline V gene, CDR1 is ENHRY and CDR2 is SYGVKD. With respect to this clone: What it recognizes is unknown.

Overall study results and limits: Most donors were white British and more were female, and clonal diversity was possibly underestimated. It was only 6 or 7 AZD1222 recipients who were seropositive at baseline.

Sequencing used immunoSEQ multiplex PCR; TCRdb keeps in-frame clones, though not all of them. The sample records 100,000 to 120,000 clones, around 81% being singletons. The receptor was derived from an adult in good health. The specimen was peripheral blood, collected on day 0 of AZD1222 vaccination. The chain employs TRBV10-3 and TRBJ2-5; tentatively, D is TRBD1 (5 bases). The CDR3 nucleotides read TGTGCCATCAGAGCAGGGAAAGAGACCCAGTACTTC. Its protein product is CAIRAGKETQYF.